This TCR beta chain emerged from a study of identifying expanded T cells in peripheral blood. Germline V lookup: CDR1 MNHEY, CDR2 SVGAGI. Trimming shortened V by 0 bases and J by 2 bases, and 5 bases separated the two germline ends. This CDR3 contains 13 residues. The assay was immunoSEQ multiplex PCR, and TCRdb's table has in-frame clones only and misses some. This table has some 100,000 clones, approximately 90% appearing once. General study findings and limits: Variance in clone template counts between approximately 2-week samples significantly increased with total template count across all healthy donors. Differentially abundant clones: approximately 1.3 between replicates, approximately 15 at 2 to 3 weeks, less than 25 at four.

Healthy donors had no documented immune events, such as infections, while sampled. For this clone: Antigen: not known.

The receptor was derived from a person aged 18-69 years in good health. V and J are TRBV6-5 and TRBJ2-7, with D uncertain. Sequencing was done on a sample of blood. CDR3 region: CASSYSGPYEQYF. CDR3 in DNA: TGTGCCAGCAGTTACTCCGGCCCCTACGAGCAGTACTTC.